This T cell receptor (beta chain) was recorded in a study of glioma-infiltrating T cells after dendritic cell vaccination. Regarding the study as a whole: Estimated pretreatment TIL content predicted outcome after dendritic cell vaccination.

TCRdb's copy holds only in-frame clones and misses some; the assay was immunoSEQ multiplex PCR. Here the sample spans almost 90,000 clones, around four fifths being singletons. Time point reported: after dendritic cell vaccination, including at tumor progression/relapse. This clone was counted between two and nine times. Its antigen is as yet unknown. The CDR3 sequence is 16 residues long. Trimming took 2 bases from V and 1 from J, leaving 12 bases between them. Germline V CDR1 and CDR2: MNHNS, SASEGT. This specimen was blood, taken after dendritic cell vaccination. The receptor comes from a human donor with glioblastoma. The chain joins TRBV6-1 to TRBJ1-3; possibly TRBD1 for D (6 bases). The CDR3 DNA follows: TGTGCCAGCAGTGAAAAGGACAGCCGATCTGGAAACACCATATATTTT. It codes for CASSEKDSRSGNTIYF.